This T cell receptor beta chain appears in the sequencing data of a study of blood T cells in healthy people across ages. Combining a sample-barcoded 5' primer with a J-beta primer mix, a second PCR ran for about 7 to 11 cycles. TCRdb reanalysed the 5' RACE reads using MiXCR and keeps one entry per CDR3 protein. The data contain about 800,000 distinct CDR3 sequences, 25% of them singletons. This clonotype was counted a few times. This sample was also put to use in a study of T cells of mothers and their children.

The sequence came from a boy aged 5-17 years in good health. Sequenced material: blood.

The chain's CDR3 is CASSLYGVTTNEKLFF. In DNA, the CDR3 is TGTGCCAGCAGCTTGTACGGGGTAACAACTAATGAAAAACTGTTTTTT. This sequence joins TRBV5-8 and TRBJ1-4; unclear D gene. Germline CDR1 reads SGHTS; CDR2 reads YDEGEE. Trimming cost V 1 base and J 0 bases, with 10 bases left between them. The CDR3 length is 16 residues.